Listed below are T cell receptor beta chains from one sample, sequenced in a study of T cell repertoires in cytomegalovirus infection. TCRdb independently ran MiXCR on the reads; one entry per CDR3 protein. Among around 530,000 distinct CDR3 sequences listed, approximately 25% were seen once. The specimen was PBMCs. These receptors were taken from a human donor in good health (CMV status not recorded). Some clones in this sample may be carry-over from other donors' samples. Both conserved end residues are part of each CDR3. Fields, in order: D gene, J gene, V gene, clone size, CDR3 protein, CDR3 DNA. D genes are given only for firm matches. A clone size is listed for some rows: how often the clone was seen (once, few, many), or a class if it is expanded.

D: TRBD2
J: TRBJ2-5
V: TRBV20-1
size: -
CDR3: CSASRIPKAGARF
DNA: TGCAGTGCTAGCCGAATTCCGAAAGCGGGAGCCCGCTTC

D: -
J: TRBJ2-7
V: TRBV7-6
size: once
CDR3: CASSLNAAEQYF
DNA: TGTGCCAGCAGCTTAAACGCGGCCGAGCAGTACTTC

D: -
J: TRBJ1-2
V: TRBV5-1
size: -
CDR3: CASRADSVFYGYTF
DNA: TGCGCCAGCAGAGCGGACAGCGTTTTCTATGGCTACACCTTC

D: -
J: TRBJ2-1
V: TRBV7-2
size: many
CDR3: CASSPPGTLRVEQFF
DNA: TGTGCCAGCAGCCCCCCCGGGACACTAAGGGTCGAGCAGTTCTTC

D: -
J: TRBJ1-2
V: TRBV28
size: many
CDR3: CASSFPPTGYGYTF
DNA: TGTGCCAGCAGTTTTCCTCCGACAGGATATGGCTACACCTTC

D: -
J: TRBJ2-5
V: TRBV6-2/TRBV6-3
size: few
CDR3: CASSSPTGEETQYF
DNA: TGTGCCAGCAGTTCCCCGACTGGAGAAGAGACCCAGTACTTC

D: TRBD2
J: TRBJ2-3
V: TRBV4-3
size: few
CDR3: CASSGQPGLAADTQYF
DNA: TGCGCCAGCAGCGGACAGCCGGGACTAGCTGCAGATACGCAGTATTTT

D: -
J: TRBJ1-2
V: TRBV7-8
size: many
CDR3: CASSLALIRTNYGYTF
DNA: TGTGCCAGCAGCTTAGCCCTAATAAGGACTAACTATGGCTACACCTTC

D: TRBD2
J: TRBJ2-1
V: TRBV5-1
size: few
CDR3: CASSQAGVSYNEQFF
DNA: TGCGCCAGCAGTCAAGCGGGAGTCAGCTACAATGAGCAGTTCTTC

D: TRBD1
J: TRBJ1-1
V: TRBV5-1
size: few
CDR3: CASSLNWDGTVNTEAFF
DNA: TGCGCCAGCAGCTTGAATTGGGACGGGACAGTGAACACTGAAGCTTTCTTT

D: -
J: TRBJ2-3
V: TRBV28
size: -
CDR3: CASSSGPRAYF
DNA: TGTGCCAGCAGTTCAGGGCCCCGGGCGTATTTT

D: -
J: TRBJ1-1
V: TRBV10-3
size: -
CDR3: CAISEFGSDSTEAFF
DNA: TGTGCCATCAGTGAGTTTGGGTCGGATAGCACTGAAGCTTTCTTT

D: TRBD2
J: TRBJ2-1
V: TRBV12-3/TRBV12-4
size: many
CDR3: CASSFSAGGYNEQFF
DNA: TGTGCCAGCAGTTTTTCGGCGGGAGGGTACAATGAGCAGTTCTTC

D: -
J: TRBJ2-1
V: TRBV20-1
size: few
CDR3: CSARGAPNNEQFF
DNA: TGCAGTGCTAGGGGCGCGCCTAACAATGAGCAGTTCTTC

D: -
J: TRBJ1-6
V: TRBV28
size: few
CDR3: CASSLPGQAGWSPLHF
DNA: TGTGCCAGCTCCCTCCCGGGCCAGGCGGGTTGGTCACCCCTCCACTTT

D: -
J: TRBJ1-1
V: TRBV20-1
size: -
CDR3: CSVPDRQASTEAFF
DNA: TGCAGTGTCCCGGACCGACAGGCCAGCACTGAAGCTTTCTTT

D: TRBD2
J: TRBJ2-1
V: TRBV20-1
size: few
CDR3: CSARAPASGSVYNEQFF
DNA: TGCAGTGCTAGGGCCCCGGCTAGCGGGAGTGTCTACAATGAGCAGTTCTTC

D: TRBD1
J: TRBJ1-2
V: TRBV7-2
size: many
CDR3: CASSKDRGLSGGYTF
DNA: TGTGCCAGCAGCAAAGACAGGGGGCTAAGTGGTGGCTACACCTTC

D: -
J: TRBJ1-1
V: TRBV5-4
size: -
CDR3: CASSTQGGSEAFF
DNA: TGTGCCAGCAGCACGCAGGGCGGCTCTGAAGCTTTCTTT

D: TRBD1
J: TRBJ1-1
V: TRBV7-2
size: few
CDR3: CASSPQQDRVTEAFF
DNA: TGTGCCAGCAGCCCCCAACAGGACAGGGTCACTGAAGCTTTCTTT

D: -
J: TRBJ2-6
V: TRBV2
size: few
CDR3: CASRILGQGGANVLTF
DNA: TGTGCCAGCAGGATACTGGGCCAGGGGGGGGCCAACGTCCTGACTTTC

D: TRBD2
J: TRBJ2-3
V: TRBV25-1
size: few
CDR3: CASGTGGSTDTQYF
DNA: TGTGCCAGCGGGACGGGAGGTAGCACAGATACGCAGTATTTT

D: TRBD1
J: TRBJ1-5
V: TRBV12-3/TRBV12-4
size: few
CDR3: CASSLRNRGDQPQHF
DNA: TGTGCCAGCAGTTTGAGAAACAGGGGAGACCAGCCCCAGCATTTT

D: -
J: TRBJ2-5
V: TRBV5-6
size: -
CDR3: CASSLYRVEETQYF
DNA: TGTGCCAGCAGCTTGTACAGGGTAGAGGAGACCCAGTACTTC

D: -
J: TRBJ2-1
V: TRBV2
size: few
CDR3: CASSPARSYNEQFF
DNA: TGTGCCAGCAGTCCTGCGAGATCCTACAATGAGCAGTTCTTC

D: TRBD2
J: TRBJ2-3
V: TRBV7-2
size: many
CDR3: CASSLGLAGVVFQADTQYF
DNA: TGTGCCAGCAGCTTGGGCCTAGCGGGAGTGGTGTTTCAGGCAGATACGCAGTATTTT

D: TRBD1
J: TRBJ2-7
V: TRBV27
size: -
CDR3: CASSSWGQGYEQYF
DNA: TGTGCCAGCAGTTCATGGGGACAGGGCTACGAGCAGTACTTC

D: -
J: TRBJ2-3
V: TRBV27
size: few
CDR3: CASSFRSGTDTQYF
DNA: TGTGCCAGCAGTTTTCGAAGCGGCACAGATACGCAGTATTTT

D: -
J: TRBJ2-7
V: TRBV14
size: few
CDR3: CASSQGPGLNYEQYF
DNA: TGTGCCAGCAGCCAAGGTCCGGGGCTTAACTACGAGCAGTACTTC

D: TRBD1
J: TRBJ1-2
V: TRBV12-3/TRBV12-4
size: -
CDR3: CASSPGTVPLYGYTF
DNA: TGTGCCAGCAGTCCAGGGACAGTACCATTATATGGCTACACCTTC

D: -
J: TRBJ2-1
V: TRBV12-3/TRBV12-4
size: many
CDR3: CASSLAVGPTAEQFF
DNA: TGTGCCAGCAGTCTCGCTGTGGGACCGACGGCTGAGCAGTTCTTC

D: -
J: TRBJ2-3
V: TRBV12-3/TRBV12-4
size: -
CDR3: CASNLLGGPDTQYF
DNA: TGTGCCAGCAATCTTTTGGGGGGCCCAGATACGCAGTATTTT

D: -
J: TRBJ1-2
V: TRBV28
size: few
CDR3: CASSFSDRRVGYGYTF
DNA: TGTGCCAGCAGTTTTTCCGACAGGCGGGTCGGCTATGGCTACACCTTC

D: -
J: TRBJ1-3
V: TRBV12-3/TRBV12-4
size: few
CDR3: CASSTPGGMGGNTIYF
DNA: TGTGCCAGCAGTACTCCCGGGGGGATGGGAGGAAACACCATATATTTT

D: -
J: TRBJ1-1
V: TRBV6-5
size: -
CDR3: CASSYSPGTNTEAFF
DNA: TGTGCCAGCAGTTACTCGCCAGGGACGAACACTGAAGCTTTCTTT

D: TRBD1
J: TRBJ2-5
V: TRBV20-1
size: -
CDR3: CSAADRETQYF
DNA: TGCAGTGCCGCCGACAGGGAAACCCAGTACTTC

D: TRBD2
J: TRBJ2-3
V: TRBV6-2/TRBV6-3
size: few
CDR3: CALRSGRSPDTQYF
DNA: TGTGCACTGAGGAGCGGGAGGAGCCCAGATACGCAGTATTTT

D: TRBD2
J: TRBJ2-7
V: TRBV7-2
size: many
CDR3: CASSLRLAGGPYEQYF
DNA: TGTGCCAGCAGCCTTAGACTAGCGGGAGGGCCCTACGAGCAGTACTTC

D: TRBD2
J: TRBJ2-7
V: TRBV7-6
size: -
CDR3: CASSLGSGSLYEQYF
DNA: TGTGCCAGCAGCTTGGGAAGCGGGAGCTTGTACGAGCAGTACTTC

D: -
J: TRBJ2-5
V: TRBV10-3
size: -
CDR3: CAIMKDRYQETQYF
DNA: TGTGCCATCATGAAAGACAGATACCAAGAGACCCAGTACTTC

D: TRBD2
J: TRBJ2-7
V: TRBV19
size: -
CDR3: CASSPPGLAGIYEQYF
DNA: TGTGCCAGTAGTCCGCCGGGACTAGCGGGGATCTACGAGCAGTACTTC

D: -
J: TRBJ1-3
V: TRBV19
size: -
CDR3: CASSIRGSGNTIYF
DNA: TGTGCCAGTAGTATACGGGGATCTGGAAACACCATATATTTT

D: -
J: TRBJ1-1
V: TRBV7-4
size: -
CDR3: CASSGGGAAFF
DNA: TGTGCCAGCAGCGGGGGGGGGGCAGCTTTCTTT

D: -
J: TRBJ2-2
V: TRBV7-2
size: -
CDR3: CASSSRTIGELFF
DNA: TGTGCCAGCAGCTCCCGAACTATAGGGGAGCTGTTTTTT